A selection of T cell receptor beta chains follows, all from one sample in a study of blood T cells in healthy people across ages. TCRdb ran MiXCR on the 5' RACE reads and lists one entry per CDR3 protein. This repertoire shows 1.5 million to 2 million distinct CDR3 sequences, approximately 40% found once; its top ten account for about 21%. The specimen sequenced was blood. The receptors derive from a human donor in good health. The CDR3 runs from the conserved cysteine through the conserved F or W. The D gene is left open where the match is weak. A row's size may be missing; if present it is once, few, many or a size class.

-	-	TRBV20-1	TRBJ2-1	CSARDHHGYNEQFF	TGCAGTGCTAGAGATCACCACGGTTACAATGAGCAGTTCTTC
-	-	TRBV5-1	TRBJ2-7	CASSLGVRAAYEQYF	TGCGCCAGCAGCCTTGGAGTCAGGGCCGCCTACGAGCAGTACTTC
TRBD1	-	TRBV10-3	TRBJ1-5	CAISERQGVNQPQHF	TGTGCCATCAGTGAGCGGCAGGGGGTCAATCAGCCCCAGCATTTT
-	-	TRBV27	TRBJ2-3	CASSYFQPTDTQYF	TGTGCCAGCAGTTATTTCCAGCCCACAGATACGCAGTATTTT
-	-	TRBV12-3/TRBV12-4	TRBJ2-7	CASSFSRSYNEQYF	TGTGCCAGCAGTTTTAGCAGGTCCTACAATGAGCAGTACTTC
-	-	TRBV7-2	TRBJ2-7	CASSRGLSSYNEQYF	TGTGCCAGCAGCCGAGGGCTAAGCTCCTACAATGAGCAGTACTTC
TRBD2	few	TRBV20-1	TRBJ2-7	CSARFGGGREQYF	TGCAGTGCTAGATTCGGCGGGGGGCGCGAGCAGTACTTC
-	-	TRBV19	TRBJ1-1	CASSISPYELGVTEAFF	TGTGCCAGTAGTATTTCACCCTACGAACTAGGGGTTACTGAAGCTTTCTTT
TRBD2	many	TRBV20-1	TRBJ2-5	CSAPGGVYEYF	TGCAGTGCCCCCGGGGGGGTCTACGAGTACTTC
-	-	TRBV6-2/TRBV6-3	TRBJ1-2	CASSYSEVLGRGYTF	TGTGCCAGCAGTTACTCGGAAGTTCTGGGGCGAGGCTACACCTTC
-	few	TRBV20-1	TRBJ1-5	CSAAGGVSNQPQHF	TGCAGTGCCGCGGGGGGAGTCAGCAATCAGCCCCAGCATTTT
TRBD2	-	TRBV29-1	TRBJ2-5	CSVEVRGETQYF	TGCAGCGTTGAGGTGCGGGGGGAGACCCAGTACTTC
-	few	TRBV28	TRBJ1-5	CASSFWEQPQHF	TGTGCCAGCAGTTTTTGGGAGCAGCCCCAGCATTTT
-	-	TRBV7-6	TRBJ2-3	CASSPGSPVGDTQYF	TGTGCCAGCAGCCCAGGATCTCCGGTAGGAGATACGCAGTATTTT
-	-	TRBV6-5	TRBJ1-1	CASSYGWVGTEAFF	TGTGCCAGCAGTTACGGGTGGGTAGGAACTGAAGCTTTCTTT
TRBD2	-	TRBV5-1	TRBJ2-2	CASSLGLAGGPNTGELFF	TGCGCCAGCAGCTTGGGACTAGCGGGGGGCCCGAACACCGGGGAGCTGTTTTTT
-	-	TRBV6-6	TRBJ1-2	CASSYIKRNQGGYTF	TGTGCCAGCAGTTATATCAAGCGTAATCAGGGGGGCTACACCTTC
TRBD1	-	TRBV9	TRBJ2-3	CASSVWTGHPDTQYF	TGTGCCAGCAGCGTCTGGACAGGGCATCCAGATACGCAGTATTTT
-	-	TRBV4-1	TRBJ2-7	CASSQISSEAYEQYF	TGCGCCAGCAGCCAGATCAGTAGCGAGGCCTACGAGCAGTACTTC
TRBD2	-	TRBV5-6	TRBJ2-1	CASSLFGGGYNEQVF	TGTGCCAGCAGCTTGTTTGGGGGGGGATACAATGAGCAGGTCTTC
-	-	TRBV20-1	TRBJ2-7	CSAYGTFGEQYF	TGCAGTGCCTACGGGACTTTCGGCGAGCAGTACTTC
TRBD1	-	TRBV5-4	TRBJ2-5	CASTGQGSGTQYF	TGTGCCAGCACCGGACAGGGGTCGGGGACCCAGTACTTC
-	-	TRBV9	TRBJ2-5	CASSPLFGTQYF	TGTGCCAGCAGCCCACTATTTGGGACCCAGTACTTC
-	-	TRBV20-1	TRBJ2-3	CSARDVSGIGQGTQYF	TGCAGTGCTAGAGATGTTTCGGGCATAGGGCAGGGTACGCAGTATTTT
TRBD2	few	TRBV6-6	TRBJ2-1	CASIAAVAGDNEQFF	TGTGCCAGCATCGCCGCTGTAGCGGGGGACAATGAGCAGTTCTTC
TRBD1	-	TRBV5-1	TRBJ1-1	CASSQMTGSTEAFF	TGCGCCAGCAGCCAGATGACAGGGTCCACTGAAGCTTTCTTT
TRBD1	-	TRBV9	TRBJ2-1	CASSVPGTGRFNEQFF	TGTGCCAGCAGCGTCCCCGGGACAGGGAGATTCAATGAGCAGTTCTTC
TRBD1	-	TRBV7-8	TRBJ1-2	CASSLPGQSYGYTF	TGTGCCAGCAGCTTACCGGGACAGTCCTATGGCTACACCTTC
TRBD1	-	TRBV6-5	TRBJ1-6	CASSAGTGGSTLHF	TGTGCCAGCAGTGCCGGGACAGGGGGCTCAACCCTCCACTTT
-	-	TRBV7-6	TRBJ2-1	CASSLVGAHEQFF	TGTGCCAGCAGCTTAGTTGGCGCCCATGAGCAGTTCTTC
-	-	TRBV20-1	TRBJ1-2	CSAQGHYGYTF	TGCAGTGCCCAGGGGCACTATGGCTACACCTTC
-	-	TRBV12-3/TRBV12-4	TRBJ1-1	CASHTWGATEAFF	TGTGCCAGCCACACTTGGGGGGCAACTGAAGCTTTCTTT
-	few	TRBV5-1	TRBJ2-2	CASSPGTFGVTGELFF	TGCGCCAGCAGCCCCGGGACATTCGGAGTCACCGGGGAGCTGTTTTTT
-	-	TRBV7-2	TRBJ1-2	CASSLFREYGYTF	TGTGCCAGCAGCTTATTCCGGGAGTATGGCTACACCTTC
TRBD1	-	TRBV5-5	TRBJ1-6	CASIRATGTGNSPLHF	TGTGCCAGCATCCGGGCGACCGGGACAGGGAATTCACCCCTCCACTTT
-	-	TRBV27	TRBJ2-1	CASTYYAGGAYNEQFF	TGTGCCAGCACCTATTATGCTGGGGGCGCCTACAATGAGCAGTTCTTC
-	-	TRBV5-6	TRBJ2-5	CASSWGPGSETQYF	TGTGCCAGCAGCTGGGGGCCAGGGTCAGAGACCCAGTACTTC
-	-	TRBV28	TRBJ2-3	CASSSISSIDTQYF	TGTGCCAGCAGTTCCATTTCTAGCATCGATACGCAGTATTTT
-	-	TRBV5-1	TRBJ1-1	CASKGLQAYTEAFF	TGCGCCAGCAAGGGCCTCCAAGCCTACACTGAAGCTTTCTTT
TRBD1	-	TRBV15	TRBJ2-5	CTTSRDRGGLETQYF	TGTACCACCAGCAGGGACAGGGGCGGTTTGGAGACCCAGTACTTC